The 3 T cell receptor beta chains below come from one sample, sequenced in a study of shared clonotypes between healthy human individuals. The method was immunoSEQ multiplex PCR; TCRdb's version includes in-frame clones alone and lacks a portion of them. The repertoire has hundreds of thousands of clones, 70% to 75% of them found once; the top ten carry around 9.3%. The sample consisted of memory CD4+ T cells sorted from blood. Noted subset: CD45RA-negative fraction. The receptors come from a man under 40 in good health.

The CDR3 here is CASSVVISLPGNEQFF. The DNA for the CDR3 is TGTGCCAGCAGCGTTGTAATTTCTCTCCCGGGGAATGAGCAGTTCTTC. This chain links TRBV7-8 with TRBJ2-1; the D gene is possibly TRBD2 (5 bases). V gave up 5 bases and J gave up 7 bases, with 21 bases separating them. CDR1 and CDR2 (germline): SGHVS, FQNEAQ. The CDR3 consists of 16 residues.

This clone was picked up a small number of times. The chain joins TRBV25-1 to TRBJ2-1; 10 nucleotides line up with TRBD2. Germline V gene data show CDR1 as MGHDK and CDR2 as SYGVNS. After removal of 5 bases from V and 8 bases from J, the junction contained 6 bases not matched to a gene. The CDR3 is 14 residues long. CDR3 sequence: CASSPASGSDEQFF. Written as DNA, the CDR3 is TGTGCCAGCAGTCCCGCTAGCGGGAGCGATGAGCAGTTCTTC.

The rearrangement joins TRBV21-1 to TRBJ2-7; TRBD1 is the table's D call and was not checked against the DNA. TRBV21-1 corresponds to a pseudogene. The CDR3 is 16 amino acids. Written as DNA, the CDR3 is TGTGCCAGCAGCACAAGGGGGACCCTGCCGACCTACGAGCAGTACTTC. This codes for CASSTRGTLPTYEQYF.